These T cell receptor beta chains were read from a single sample in a study of OX40 agonist ivuxolimab in advanced cancers. Measured with immunoSEQ multiplex PCR; TCRdb has only the in-frame clones, and not every one. The sample records 99,000 or so clones, approximately 93% being singletons. Sequences were derived from CD4+ or CD8+ T cells sorted from blood, sampled in a trial of the OX40 agonist ivuxolimab. The receptors here all came from an adult with an advanced solid tumor such as melanoma, head and neck, liver or kidney cancer. Both conserved end residues are part of each CDR3. D genes are given only for firm matches. Some rows mark clone size as missing; the rest say once, few, many or name a class of expanded clone.

V gene,J gene,D gene,clone size,CDR3 DNA,CDR3 protein
TRBV27,TRBJ1-1,TRBD1,-,TGTGCCAGCAGCGCCCCGGACAGGGGAGGCACTGAAGCTTTCTTT,CASSAPDRGGTEAFF
TRBV9,TRBJ2-5,-,-,TGTGCCAGCGAGGGGCCGCAAGAGACCCAGTACTTC,CASEGPQETQYF
TRBV6-1,TRBJ2-1,TRBD2,-,TGTGCCAGCAGTGGGACTAGCGGGAGGGGGTACAATGAGCAGTTCTTC,CASSGTSGRGYNEQFF
TRBV11-2,TRBJ2-5,TRBD1,once,TGTGCCAGCAGCTCGGTCCCGGGACAGGGAACAGAGACCCAGTACTTC,CASSSVPGQGTETQYF
TRBV10-1,TRBJ1-1,-,few,TGCGCCAGCAGCTCTCCGGGGAACACTGAAGCTTTCTTT,CASSSPGNTEAFF
TRBV19,TRBJ1-1,TRBD1,-,TGTGCCAGTAACCCCCGGACAGGGGTTGGGGCGAACACTGAAGCTTTCTTT,CASNPRTGVGANTEAFF
TRBV9,TRBJ2-5,TRBD1,-,TGTGCCAGCAGCGCCAGGGGGCGAGAGACCCAGTACTTC,CASSARGRETQYF
TRBV7-9,TRBJ1-4,TRBD1,-,TGTGCCAGCAGCTCGGCGGGACAGAATTATGAAAAACTGTTTTTT,CASSSAGQNYEKLFF
TRBV18,TRBJ2-5,-,-,TGTGCCAGCTCCCTCGGCCAAGAGACCCAGTACTTC,CASSLGQETQYF
TRBV11-2,TRBJ2-3,-,-,TGTGCCAGCAGCCGGGAGCCCACAGATACGCAGTATTTT,CASSREPTDTQYF
TRBV18,TRBJ1-1,-,-,TGTGCCAGCTCACCACCGTCGGGGTGGGTCACTGAAGCTTTCTTT,CASSPPSGWVTEAFF
TRBV2,TRBJ2-7,TRBD2,-,TGTGCCAGCAGTGAGGGACTAGCGGTGAGCTACGAGCAGTACTTC,CASSEGLAVSYEQYF
TRBV28,TRBJ1-2,TRBD1,-,TGTGCCAGCAGTTTCGAGGGACAGGGTGACTATGGCTACACCTTC,CASSFEGQGDYGYTF
TRBV10-3,TRBJ2-1,-,-,TGTGCCATCAGTGATTTAGAGGGGGACGGGAATGAGCAGTTCTTC,CAISDLEGDGNEQFF
TRBV6-1,TRBJ2-7,-,-,TGTGCCAGCAGTGGGGAAGGTCCGGACTACGAGCAGTACTTC,CASSGEGPDYEQYF
TRBV28,TRBJ2-5,TRBD2,-,TGTGCCAGCAGTTCCCTGGGTAGCGGGAGTAAGACCCAGTACTTC,CASSSLGSGSKTQYF
TRBV4-3,TRBJ1-2,-,-,TGCGCCAGCAGCCAAGTAGTGGACACCAACTATGGCTACACCTTC,CASSQVVDTNYGYTF
TRBV25-1,TRBJ1-1,-,-,TGTGCCAGCAAACCCCCGGAGCAGTACACTGAAGCTTTCTTT,CASKPPEQYTEAFF
TRBV19,TRBJ2-7,-,-,TGTGCCAGTAGTATTATTGAGTCTCCTCCCTACGAGCAGTACTTC,CASSIIESPPYEQYF
TRBV5-1,TRBJ1-2,TRBD1,-,TGCGCCAGCAGCCTTGGGACAGGGAGTGTCAACACCTTC,CASSLGTGSVNTF
TRBV6-6,TRBJ1-4,TRBD1,-,TGTGCCAGCAGTCGTCCGGGGACAGGGGATGAAAAACTGTTTTTT,CASSRPGTGDEKLFF
TRBV9,TRBJ2-3,TRBD2,-,TGTGCCAGCAGTGTTAGCGGGGGCGATCGTAGACACACAGATACGCAGTATTTT,CASSVSGGDRRHTDTQYF
TRBV6-1,TRBJ2-4,-,-,TGTGCCAGCAGTGTCGGTAGGGGGAAGGCCAAAAACATTCAGTACTTC,CASSVGRGKAKNIQYF
TRBV15,TRBJ2-7,-,-,TGTGCCACCAGCAGAGAACTTAGCGGAACCTACGAGCAGTACTTC,CATSRELSGTYEQYF
TRBV6-5,TRBJ2-7,-,-,TGTGCCAGCAGTTACTCACGTGACACAAGCTACGAGCAGTACTTC,CASSYSRDTSYEQYF
TRBV4-3,TRBJ1-4,-,-,TGCGCCAGCAGCCAAGATTCGGGGAGGGGTACTAATGAAAAACTGTTTTTT,CASSQDSGRGTNEKLFF
TRBV5-1,TRBJ1-6,-,-,TGCGCCAGCAGCTTGGAGTCGGGATTAGGTTCACCCCTCCACTTT,CASSLESGLGSPLHF
TRBV5-1,TRBJ1-3,TRBD1,once,TGCGCCAGCAGCTTGGGGCAGGGGGTAGGAAACACCATATATTTT,CASSLGQGVGNTIYF